The T cell receptor (beta chain) under discussion was sequenced for a study of cytomegalovirus exposure and HLA in healthy donors (dated by TCRdb to about 2017). With respect to the entire study: In an earlier analysis of around 540 of the donors, 250 to 300 Gb of sequence data and approximately 120 million unique TCR beta sequences from approximately 180 million T cells were reported. Besides the first cohort of roughly 660 subjects, a separate validation cohort made up of over a hundred different subjects was used. In a later analysis, previously published TCR beta repertoires from roughly 710 donors were re-analyzed and high-resolution HLA genotyping was added so that TCR occurrence patterns could be studied. A later genetic analysis took genome-wide SNP genotypes for about three fifths of the 666 donors and used that subset as a discovery cohort. The later analysis used no new phenotypic data to find candidate immune exposures, relying instead on TCR beta sequences and their occurrence across donors. Donor age, sex, ethnicity and CMV serostatus were collected together with the repertoire data. The T cell repertoires of around 730 subjects were profiled by immunosequencing and related to cytomegalovirus serostatus. Four to six DR-DQ haplotypes were handled as single units for association and clustering, since linkage in the cohort was strong. Of the 300 to 450 genotyped donors, less than 85% were placed in the genetic ancestry cluster associated with self-reported Caucasian donors. Class I and class II HLA loci were covered by the typing at four-digit resolution. The aim of the study was to test whether cataloging public T cell receptors could identify signatures of past pathogen exposure. Typing coverage differed by locus: A, B, C, DRB1 and DQB1 were typed in roughly 620-630 donors, DQA1 in about 510, DPA1 in 600 to 610, and DPB1 in 450 to 480. To predict cytomegalovirus infection status, the study combined high-throughput TCR immunosequencing, statistical association of individual TCRs with disease status, and machine learning. Every repertoire in the discovery cohort had been generated on one and the same sequencing platform. An early release covering roughly 600 HLA-typed donors comprised about 300 gigabases of sequencing data and tens of millions of unique TCR sequences. Among around 400 genotyped donors of the cohort, an average of around 240,000 unique TCR beta nucleotide sequences were sequenced per donor, roughly 18% of them non-productive. An earlier analysis of roughly 600 of the donors used high-throughput TCR beta sequencing to judge whether each TCR beta V gene segment behaved as functional or pseudogenic. The research as a whole found: When HLA alleles, especially DR and DQ, strongly co-occurred, attributing TCR associations to individual alleles was difficult. In a later analysis, the rate of TCR association differed among HLA loci, with DRB1 alleles having the most associated TCRs and HLA-C alleles having the fewest. The classifier was reported to diagnose cytomegalovirus status with high specificity and sensitivity in both the original and validation cohorts. Linkage disequilibrium might explain the correlated functional status among segregating V segments, but an unknown experimental factor could not be ruled out. Most TCR sequences were observed very rarely across donors, whereas some public TCRs were present in many individuals. A further reported finding was that TCR beta sequences accurately predicted the HLA-A and HLA-B alleles for most subjects in the first cohort. According to a later analysis, most CMV-associated TCR beta chains appeared to be HLA-restricted, and the HLA associations seemed to be driven largely by CMV exposure. In vitro tests confirmed that a few of the cytomegalovirus-associated TCR beta chains recognize cytomegalovirus antigens. Because the 87-base-pair reads could not distinguish some IMGT-functional V segments, including TRBV6-2 and TRBV6-3, those segments were excluded. A later analysis associated 15,000 to 20,000 TCR beta sequences with specific HLA alleles at a false discovery rate of 0.05. A group of highly shared sequence variants was considered likely to be a technical artifact of the sequencing pipeline. For the cohort, immune exposure information was limited to CMV serostatus. The authors suggested that the approach could potentially be extended to other disease states and immunological phenotypes. A later genetic analysis reported fewer N-insertions in productive TCRs among donors in an Asian-associated ancestry cluster than the approximately 700-donor mean. A later analysis reported that several top co-occurrence clusters appeared linked to parvovirus B19, influenza, CMV and Epstein-Barr virus. Because HLA typing was missing for some donors at each locus, association tests included only the typed subset. This cohort had only TCR beta chains sequenced, and the lack of alpha or paired-chain data limited which features could be detected. An earlier analysis of approximately 540 of the donors showed that most TCR beta V segments appeared in productive rearrangements either about 87% or about 30% of the time, which broadly matched IMGT annotations. Because counts were too low, roughly 18 rarely observed V segments, including chromosome 9 orphons, were left out of the earlier analysis of several hundred of the donors. In a later analysis, HLA-associated TCR beta chains were found to be more clonally expanded and to have lower generation probabilities than equally common non-associated chains. The presence/absence analyses assumed that sequencing depth was roughly uniform across donors, and that assumption may not be true. In a later genetic analysis, a missense DCLRE1C variant was associated with V-gene and J-gene trimming of TCR beta chains, and the association was replicated in an independent cohort. The study gave a list of some 150 TCR beta chains associated with cytomegalovirus.

The cohort was made up of approximately 670 healthy bone marrow donors. All cohort members were sampled while nominally healthy, although unrecorded immune exposures were likely present. The donor was CMV seronegative and belonged to the group of 350 to 400 seronegative cohort members. A peripheral blood sample was provided by each donor, and peripheral blood mononuclear cells were used for TCR beta sequencing. The Qiagen DNeasy Blood Extraction Kit was used to extract genomic DNA from the blood cell samples. Libraries were prepared through the immunoSEQ multiplex PCR assay. The multiplex PCR relied on a mix of 60 forward primers for TCR Vbeta segments and 13 reverse primers for TCR Jbeta segments. A multiplex PCR assay on genomic DNA amplified the CDR3 region of rearranged TCR beta genes. Amplified TCR beta libraries were sequenced as 87-base-pair reads on the Illumina HiSeq System. Concerning the study's data processing: A later analysis counted some 74 million unique TCR beta chains across the 700 or so repertoires, and 10 million to 12 million of these chains were shared by at least two donors. Raw reads were error-corrected and collapsed into unique sequences with a nearest-neighbor algorithm that merged closely related sequences to remove PCR and sequencing errors. To assign V, D and J gene segments, CDR3 sequences were aligned to IMGT reference sequences. For a sequence to be retained, a match of at least six nucleotides to both a V gene segment and a J gene segment was required. A rearrangement counted as productive if the CDR3 had no stop codons and remained in frame with V and J, and every other rearrangement counted as non-productive. CDR3 was defined according to IMGT convention as the region running from the second conserved V-encoded cysteine to the conserved J-encoded phenylalanine. Sequences without an unambiguous match to a single V gene segment were excluded from the earlier analysis of a few hundred of the donors. An earlier analysis of 587 of the donors classified V segments as functional when productive rearrangements were above 56.7% and as segregating when the standard deviation between donors was above 5%. A statistical classification framework was developed to diagnose cytomegalovirus status using the catalog of TCR beta chain sequences. In a later analysis, TCR nucleotide sequences were compared against IMGT/GENE-DB human TR gene sequences so that V and J genes could be assigned. A later analysis assigned CDR3 sequences and most-parsimonious VDJ recombination scenarios with the TCRdist pipeline. In a later analysis, each TCR beta chain was defined by its CDR3 amino acid sequence together with its V-gene family, and reads without a unique V-gene family were excluded. To address suspected cross-contamination and a sequencing artifact, a later analysis removed a few hundred highly shared, low-generation-probability nucleotide sequences. In a later analysis, a clonal expansion index was calculated for each public chain from normalized within-repertoire ranks of inferred template counts. A later analysis computed generation probabilities with a VDJ recombination model fitted to out-of-frame rearrangements, and checked the results against IGoR. Hypergeometric tests were used in a later analysis to score TCR-TCR, TCR-HLA and TCR-CMV co-occurrence, with a repertoire-size bias correction applied to the TCR pairs. False discovery rates were estimated in a later analysis by permuting HLA or CMV assignments 20 times. In a later analysis, co-occurring TCRs were grouped using DBSCAN, with TCRdist sequence similarity added in when clustering inside HLA-allele-positive subsets. Repertoires with fewer than 30,000 or more than 120,000 public chains, plus five repertoires with anomalous nucleotide sharing, were excluded from co-occurrence clustering. TCRdb provides this immuneACCESS table in a form limited to in-frame rearrangements. Some clones are lacking; in checked studies, under half of them reflect an unresolved V gene, and why the rest are absent is not known. V and J calls and clone size are given by that table; D and trimming were obtained from the DNA. The sample data list under 150,000 clones, and around 72% of these were observed just once. The biggest ten clones account for approximately 1.6% of the sample.

In the case of this clone: Its antigen remains unidentified. No per-base quality is available; no much larger clone lies one base away.

In the germline V gene, CDR1 corresponds to KGHSH and CDR2 to LQKENI. V is clipped by 8 bases and J by 2 bases, and the sequence between their germline boundaries is 13 bases long. The CDR3 runs 14 residues from the cysteine to the phenylalanine. This entry keeps only the CDR3 DNA: 42 bases, framed from base 1. Sequencing was carried out using PBMCs. Rearrangement joined TRBV18 to TRBJ1-5, with the D gene not confidently named. This clonotype was sampled from a woman aged 18-29 years in good health and CMV-seronegative. The DNA sequence reads TGTGCCAGCCGATCGGGAATCGGCAATCAGCCCCAGCATTTT. Its product reads: CASRSGIGNQPQHF.